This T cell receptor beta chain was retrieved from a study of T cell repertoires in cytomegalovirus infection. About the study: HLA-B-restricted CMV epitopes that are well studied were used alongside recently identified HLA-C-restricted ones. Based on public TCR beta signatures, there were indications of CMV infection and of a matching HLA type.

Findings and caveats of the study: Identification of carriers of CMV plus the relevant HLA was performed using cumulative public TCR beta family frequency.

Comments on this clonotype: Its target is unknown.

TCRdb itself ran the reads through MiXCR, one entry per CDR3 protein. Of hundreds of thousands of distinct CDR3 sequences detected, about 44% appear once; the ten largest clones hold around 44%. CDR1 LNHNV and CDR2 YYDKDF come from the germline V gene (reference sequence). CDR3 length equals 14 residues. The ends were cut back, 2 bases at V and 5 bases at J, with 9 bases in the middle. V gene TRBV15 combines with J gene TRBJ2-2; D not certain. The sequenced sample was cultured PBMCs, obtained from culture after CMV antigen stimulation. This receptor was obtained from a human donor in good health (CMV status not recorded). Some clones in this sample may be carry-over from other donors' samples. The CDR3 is CATSRSSRTGELFF. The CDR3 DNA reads TGTGCCACCAGCAGAAGTAGCCGGACCGGGGAGCTGTTTTTT.